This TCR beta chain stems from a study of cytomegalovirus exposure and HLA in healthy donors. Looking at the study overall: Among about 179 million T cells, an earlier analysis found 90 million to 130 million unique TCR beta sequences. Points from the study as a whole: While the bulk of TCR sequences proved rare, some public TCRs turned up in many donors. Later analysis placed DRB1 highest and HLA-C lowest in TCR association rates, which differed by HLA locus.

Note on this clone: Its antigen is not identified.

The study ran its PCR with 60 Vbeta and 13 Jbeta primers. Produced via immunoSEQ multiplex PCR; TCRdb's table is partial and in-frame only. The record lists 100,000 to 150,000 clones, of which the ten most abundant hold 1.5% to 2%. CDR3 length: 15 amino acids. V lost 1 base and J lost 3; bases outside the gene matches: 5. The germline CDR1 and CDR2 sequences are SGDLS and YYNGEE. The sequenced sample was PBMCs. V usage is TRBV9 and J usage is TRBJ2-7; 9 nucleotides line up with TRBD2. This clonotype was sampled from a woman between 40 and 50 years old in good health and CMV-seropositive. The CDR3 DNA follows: TGTGCCAGCAGCGTAAGCGGGAGGCCCGACTACGAGCAGTACTTC. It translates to CASSVSGRPDYEQYF.